Below, 32 T cell receptor beta chains from the same sample are listed, as sequenced in a study of T cells after yellow fever vaccination. One entry per CDR3 protein, called by TCRdb with MiXCR from the 5' RACE reads. The sample carries 300,000 to 400,000 distinct CDR3 sequences, 6.2% recorded once. This sample comprised PBMCs, obtained 5 days after the yellow fever booster vaccination. Receptors originate from a man younger than 45 who received the YFV17D yellow fever vaccine.

This clonotype was seen repeatedly, ten times or more. The V call is TRBV7-9, the J call TRBJ1-1; maybe TRBD1 (6 bases). V lost 6 bases, J lost 12 bases, and 20 bases lay in between. Germline V gene data show CDR1 as SEHNR and CDR2 as FQNEAQ (reference sequence). The CDR3 loop spans 13 amino acids. In DNA, the CDR3 is TGTGCCAGCAGTCTGACACAGGGAAAGAAGACTTTCTTT. This translates into CASSLTQGKKTFF.

This clonotype was found a few times. The chain has TRBV20-1 and TRBJ1-4, with a possible D match to TRBD1 (6 bases). Germline assignment: CDR1 DFQATT and CDR2 SNEGSKA (reference sequence). Trimming removed 4 bases from V and 5 bases from J, with 14 bases in between. This CDR3 has 14 residues. In DNA, the CDR3 is TGCAGTGCTATAACAGGGTCGGCGAATGAAAAACTGTTTTTT. Its protein is CSAITGSANEKLFF.

The sample holds a few counts of this clonotype. The gene calls are TRBV20-1 and TRBJ2-3, with 12 bases fitting TRBD1. The CDR3 covers 17 residues. V trimming: 3 bases; J trimming: 2 bases; junction bases outside the gene matches: 9. Germline assignment: CDR1 DFQATT and CDR2 SNEGSKA (reference sequence). CDR3 in amino acids: CSASTGTGGLATDTQYF. As DNA, the CDR3 is TGCAGTGCTAGTACCGGGACAGGGGGCTTGGCCACAGATACGCAGTATTTT.

The table lists this clonotype with a few counts. This sequence joins TRBV5-1 and TRBJ2-3; TRBD2 might be the D (5 bases). V gave up 7 bases and J gave up 0 bases, with 12 bases separating them. Germline-derived CDR1 and CDR2 are SGHRS and YFSETQ. The CDR3 is 14 amino acids. The CDR3 sequence: CASRWESSTDTQYF. CDR3 in DNA: TGCGCCAGCCGTTGGGAGTCAAGCACAGATACGCAGTATTTT.

This sequence joins TRBV29-1 and TRBJ2-5; D is undetermined. The germline V gene encodes CDR1 SQVTM and CDR2 ANQGSEA. Trimming shortened V by 4 bases and J by 2 bases, and 11 bases separated the two germline ends. The CDR3 has 13 amino acids. The DNA for the CDR3 is TGCAGCGTTGGACTGCCCCCACAAGAGACCCAGTACTTC. Protein: CSVGLPPQETQYF.

V is TRBV11-2 and J is TRBJ2-1, with 8 bases aligning to TRBD2. V lost 3 bases to trimming and J lost 9 bases; unmatched junction nucleotides: 25. The CDR3 covers 20 residues. Germline lookup yields CDR1 SGHAT and CDR2 FQNNGV. The CDR3 region is CASSFPLLQIAGPWGSEQFF. The CDR3 coding sequence is TGTGCCAGCAGCTTTCCCCTACTACAAATAGCGGGACCCTGGGGAAGTGAGCAGTTCTTC.

The sample holds a few counts of this clonotype. This rearrangement joins TRBV3-1 to TRBJ2-5; D is unresolved. The CDR3 extends over 11 amino acids. Germline V CDR1 and CDR2: LGHDT, YNNKEL (reference sequence). Trimming removed 7 bases from V and 7 bases from J, with 10 bases in between. CDR3 sequence (DNA): TGTGCCAGCACCGCGTCTGGGACCCAGTACTTC. It encodes CASTASGTQYF.

The genes are TRBV14 and TRBJ1-4, with D possibly TRBD1 on 6 matching bases. The ends were cut back, 3 bases at V and 4 bases at J, with 12 bases in the middle. CDR3 size: 15 residues. Looked up from germline, CDR1 is SGHDN and CDR2 is FVKESK. CDR3 residues: CASSQQQGINEKLFF. The DNA for the CDR3 is TGTGCCAGCAGCCAGCAACAGGGTATTAATGAAAAACTGTTTTTT.

V gene TRBV4-1 combines with J gene TRBJ2-1, with 8 bases that match TRBD2. This CDR3 spans 16 amino acids. The germline gives CDR1 MGHRA, CDR2 YSYEKL. Losses at the gene ends were 1 base for V and 0 bases for J; bases not matched to a gene: 2. CDR3 DNA: TGCGCCAGCAGCCAAGTAGCGGGAAGCTCCTACAATGAGCAGTTCTTC. It translates to CASSQVAGSSYNEQFF.

The chain couples TRBV18 to TRBJ2-3; D possibly corresponds to TRBD2 (5 bases). Germline V gene data show CDR1 as KGHSH and CDR2 as LQKENI. The CDR3 is 16 amino acids. Trimming took 3 bases from V and 2 from J, leaving 15 bases between them. The CDR3 DNA reads TGTGCCAGCTCACCCTTCTCCGGGGATGACACAGATACGCAGTATTTT. Amino acid sequence: CASSPFSGDDTDTQYF.

This clonotype occurred many times. The CDR3 region is CSAANRLSRRLDEQFF. The CDR3 DNA sequence: TGCAGTGCTGCGAACCGTTTGTCCCGACGTTTAGATGAGCAGTTCTTC. The chain employs TRBV20-1 and TRBJ2-1; D is undetermined. The V end was cut by 5 bases, the J end by 8 bases, with 25 bases between. This CDR3 spans 16 amino acids. Germline loops: CDR1 DFQATT, CDR2 SNEGSKA (reference sequence).

This clonotype was picked up many times. The gene calls are TRBV10-3 and TRBJ2-3, with 8 bases matching TRBD2. The J segment lost 2 bases and the V segment lost 4 bases, leaving 5 bases of the junction unmatched. Germline V gene data show CDR1 as ENHRY and CDR2 as SYGVKD. There are 15 residues in the CDR3. CDR3 DNA: TGTGCCATCAGTGGAACTAGCGGCACCACAGATACGCAGTATTTT. This gives the protein CAISGTSGTTDTQYF.

This clonotype has only a few counts. The rearrangement links TRBV7-8 to TRBJ2-3; weak D call: TRBD2 (5 bases). V gave up 6 bases and J gave up 2 bases, with 6 bases separating them. Germline assignment: CDR1 SGHVS and CDR2 FQNEAQ. The CDR3 contains 12 residues. The CDR3 protein is CASRTNTDTQYF. CDR3 coding DNA: TGTGCCAGCAGGACTAACACAGATACGCAGTATTTT.

This clonotype was seen at least ten times. The rearrangement joins TRBV21-1 to TRBJ2-1; the table's TRBD2 call for D was not verified on the DNA. TRBV21-1 corresponds to a pseudogene. This CDR3 spans 17 amino acids. CDR3 amino acids: CASSKRVGPRRYNEQFF. The CDR3 DNA is TGTGCCAGCAGCAAAAGGGTGGGCCCGAGGCGTTACAATGAGCAGTTCTTC.

This clonotype was counted a few times. The chain is built from TRBV20-1 and TRBJ2-1, with D perhaps being TRBD1 or TRBD2 (5 bases each). This CDR3 has 13 amino acids. Germline V lookup: CDR1 DFQATT, CDR2 SNEGSKA (reference sequence). V shed 0 bases and J shed 9 bases, with 12 bases lying between them. CDR3 protein: CSARDLLGTEQFF. Written as DNA, the CDR3 is TGCAGTGCTAGAGATCTCTTAGGGACTGAGCAGTTCTTC.

This clonotype was counted ten times or more. J is TRBJ2-5 and V is TRBV28, with D possibly being TRBD2 (6 bases). Germline V gives CDR1 MDHEN, CDR2 SYDVKM. The CDR3 loop spans 15 amino acids. Trimming removed 6 bases at V and 2 bases at J, with 16 bases between. CDR3 loop: CASSPWGVRQETQYF. For the CDR3, the DNA is TGTGCCAGCAGCCCATGGGGGGTGAGGCAAGAGACCCAGTACTTC.

The chain has TRBV3-1 and TRBJ2-1; 12 positions agree with TRBD2. Germline CDR1 and CDR2: LGHDT and YNNKEL (reference sequence). The CDR3 totals 17 residues. V gave up 0 bases and J gave up 15 bases; unmatched junction bases: 15. The CDR3 sequence is CASSQDLGLAGGPGLFF. The DNA of the CDR3 is TGTGCCAGCAGCCAAGATCTCGGGCTAGCGGGAGGGCCAGGTCTGTTCTTC.

This chain joins TRBV20-1 and TRBJ2-3, with a tentative D call TRBD1 (6 bases). Germline values: CDR1 DFQATT, CDR2 SNEGSKA (reference sequence). CDR3 length: 14 amino acids. The V and J ends lost 6 bases and 2 bases respectively, with 15 bases between them. The CDR3 reads CSALPGTNTDTQYF. The CDR3 DNA reads TGCAGTGCACTCCCGGGGACAAACACAGATACGCAGTATTTT.

This clonotype appeared a few times. The chain joins TRBV5-1 to TRBJ2-6; D is ambiguous. The V end was cut by 4 bases, the J end by 0 bases, with 8 bases between. CDR1 and CDR2 (germline): SGHRS, YFSETQ. This CDR3 has 15 residues. CDR3 in DNA: TGCGCCAGCAGCGCGCTAGTCTCTGGGGCCAACGTCCTGACTTTC. Translated: CASSALVSGANVLTF.

Only a few counts were recorded for this clonotype. V usage is TRBV4-2 and J usage is TRBJ2-3, with 11 bases that match TRBD2. Trimming at V came to 4 bases and at J to 2 bases, leaving 14 bases not matched to a gene. The CDR3 has 19 amino acids. Germline V CDR1 and CDR2: LGHNA, YNFKEQ. This CDR3 reads CASSRGTSGPRGPTDTQYF. The CDR3 nucleotides are TGTGCCAGCAGCCGAGGGACTAGCGGACCAAGGGGGCCCACAGATACGCAGTATTTT.

The chain has TRBV20-1 and TRBJ1-5; possibly TRBD1 for D (5 bases). CDR1 is DFQATT and CDR2 is SNEGSKA in the germline V gene (reference sequence). The length of the CDR3 is 15 residues. V lost 6 bases and J lost 3, with 18 bases in between. CDR3 sequence: CSAVPGTGLNQPQHF. The CDR3 region has the DNA TGCAGTGCCGTCCCCGGGACTGGACTCAATCAGCCCCAGCATTTT.

This clonotype has a handful of counts. This sequence joins TRBV5-1 and TRBJ2-6; possible D gene TRBD1, 5 bases. The ends were cut back, 5 bases at V and 3 bases at J, with 9 bases in the middle. This CDR3 region has 14 residues. Germline assignment: CDR1 SGHRS and CDR2 YFSETQ. CDR3 in DNA: TGCGCCAGCAGTGAGACAGTTGGGGCCAACGTCCTGACTTTC. This codes for CASSETVGANVLTF.

A few counts support this clonotype. The chain joins TRBV5-4 to TRBJ1-2, with 7 bases aligning to TRBD1. CDR3 length: 14 residues. V lost 1 base and J lost 8; bases outside the gene matches: 8. CDR1 SGHNT and CDR2 YYREEE come from the germline V gene (reference sequence). CDR3 sequence reads: CASSLWGQPGGYTF. In DNA, the CDR3 is TGTGCCAGCAGCTTGTGGGGACAGCCCGGGGGCTACACCTTC.

The rearrangement links TRBV20-1 to TRBJ2-5; D gene uncertain. This CDR3 is 14 amino acids long. Trimming pared 6 bases from V and 1 base from J, leaving 15 bases between. Germline V lookup: CDR1 DFQATT, CDR2 SNEGSKA (reference sequence). The CDR3 protein is CSAIPPASQETQYF. The CDR3 DNA sequence: TGCAGTGCCATTCCCCCGGCCAGCCAAGAGACCCAGTACTTC.

This clonotype has more than one count but fewer than ten. The chain joins TRBV19 to TRBJ2-3, with 9 bases fitting TRBD2. This CDR3 is built from 14 residues. V gave up 10 bases and J gave up 1 base; unmatched junction bases: 6. CDR1 LNHDA and CDR2 SQIVND come from the germline V gene (reference sequence). The CDR3 region has the DNA TGTGCCACGATGCGGACTAGCGGCACAGATACGCAGTATTTT. It yields the protein CATMRTSGTDTQYF.

In this sample, this clonotype turned up many times. The J gene is TRBJ2-7, the V gene TRBV11-2, with D unclear. CDR3 length: 15 residues. Germline assignment: CDR1 SGHAT and CDR2 FQNNGV. V was shortened by 2 bases and J by 2 bases, with 13 bases between the two germline ends. CDR3 coding DNA: TGTGCCAGCAGCTTAACGGATGGTCAGACCTACGAGCAGTACTTC. It yields the protein CASSLTDGQTYEQYF.

The V call is TRBV7-9, the J call TRBJ2-5, with a possible D match to TRBD2 (6 bases). V lost 6 bases, J lost 4 bases, and 9 bases lay in between. The CDR3 consists of 12 residues. Germline-derived CDR1 and CDR2 are SEHNR and FQNEAQ (reference sequence). The CDR3: CASSSEGETQYF. The CDR3 region has the DNA TGTGCCAGCAGTTCGGAGGGAGAGACCCAGTACTTC.

This clonotype occurred a few times. This rearrangement joins TRBV20-1 to TRBJ1-5; 12 nucleotides match TRBD1. Germline loops: CDR1 DFQATT, CDR2 SNEGSKA (reference sequence). This CDR3 spans 18 amino acids. The ends lost 0 bases at V and 4 bases at J; junction bases unmatched: 10. The DNA of the CDR3 is TGCAGTGCTAGAGAAACGGGGACAGGGGGCGCGGGGAATCAGCCCCAGCATTTT. Translated, it gives CSARETGTGGAGNQPQHF.

V usage is TRBV20-1 and J usage is TRBJ2-1, with a possible D match to TRBD2 (9 bases). V was clipped by 6 bases and J by 6 bases, with 33 bases between them. The CDR3 has 19 amino acids. Germline V gene sequence: CDR1 DFQATT, CDR2 SNEGSKA (reference sequence). This CDR3 is CSARIGQGGLAGFLNEQFF. The CDR3 nucleotides read TGCAGTGCCCGAATTGGACAGGGAGGGCTAGCGGGATTCCTCAATGAGCAGTTCTTC.

This clonotype was seen only a few times. The V call is TRBV5-1, the J call TRBJ2-4; D gene unclear. Deletions cut 0 bases from V and 12 bases from J, with 10 bases between. Germline-derived CDR1 and CDR2 are SGHRS and YFSETQ. The CDR3 spans 12 residues. The CDR3 nucleotides read TGCGCCAGCAGCTTGGACCCAGGACGTCAGTACTTC. Translation gives CASSLDPGRQYF.

Many counts were recorded for this clonotype. V gene TRBV20-1 combines with J gene TRBJ2-4; either TRBD1 or TRBD2 may supply D (5 bases each). Germline V gives CDR1 DFQATT, CDR2 SNEGSKA (reference sequence). There are 11 residues in the CDR3. The V gene lost 2 bases and the J gene lost 14 bases, with 13 bases spanning the gap. The CDR3 sequence: CSARSRDLKYF. DNA for the CDR3: TGCAGTGCTAGATCCCGGGACCTAAAGTACTTC.

This clonotype was detected ten times or more. The chain uses TRBV7-8 and TRBJ2-2; 9 bases are shared with TRBD1. This CDR3 has 15 residues. The V gene end was trimmed by 2 bases and the J gene end by 7 bases; junction bases not matched to a gene: 5. Germline-derived CDR1 and CDR2 are SGHVS and FQNEAQ. The CDR3 here is CASSLRTGADGELFF. CDR3 coding DNA: TGTGCCAGCAGCTTACGGACAGGGGCGGACGGGGAGCTGTTTTTT. The complete variable domain, with remaining parts taken from reference TRBV7-8 and TRBJ2-2, reads GAGVSQSPRYKVAKRGQDVALRCDPISGHVSLFWYQQALGQGPEFLTYFQNEAQLDKSGLPSDRFFAERPEGSVSTLKIQRTQQEDSAVYLCASSLRTGADGELFFGEGSRLTVL.